This TCR beta chain was recovered during a study of blood T cell repertoires in COVID-19. Study information: In each case, the material was cDNA or gDNA derived from T cells, B-cell-depleted T cells, or PBMCs.

Produced via immunoSEQ multiplex PCR; TCRdb's table is partial and in-frame only. The table records roughly 400,000 clones, 70% to 90% of them present only once. V was cut by 1 base and J by 0 bases, with 4 bases left in between. The CDR3 sequence is 14 residues long. Germline CDR1 SGHTA, CDR2 FQGNSA. Living in 24 US areas, the participants were between roughly 18 and 95 years of age. Cohorts were based on clinical histories the participants reported. The chain couples TRBV7-2 to TRBJ1-3; D is undetermined. Sequencing was done on a sample of PBMCs or T cells enriched from blood (not recorded which). The source is a woman between 18 and 30 years old who had been exposed to COVID-19. CDR3 amino acids: CASSLGPSGNTIYF. The CDR3 DNA is TGTGCCAGCAGCTTAGGGCCCTCTGGAAACACCATATATTTT.